These 14 T cell receptor beta chains share one sample of origin, sequenced in a study of T cell responses to AZD1222 COVID-19 vaccine. Method: immunoSEQ multiplex PCR; TCRdb's copy keeps in-frame clones and lacks some. In the table there are about 140,000 clones, approximately 92% of which are singletons. Sample: peripheral blood, taken on day 0 of AZD1222 vaccination. These receptors all come from an adult in good health.

The rearrangement joins TRBV7-2 to TRBJ2-1, with D uncertain. The V gene's germline CDR1 is SGHTA and CDR2 FQGNSA. This CDR3 has 11 amino acids. Trimming took off 4 bases at V and 15 bases at J, with 13 bases between the two ends. The DNA of the CDR3 is TGTGCCAGCAGCTCCCGGCTGAAGGGGTTCTTC. Translating gives CASSSRLKGFF.

This clone was seen just once. The V and J genes are TRBV3-1 (or the pseudogene TRBV3-2) and TRBJ1-1, with D unresolved. Germline-derived CDR1 and CDR2 are LGHDT and YNNKEL (reference sequence). Trimming shortened V by 4 bases and J by 5 bases, and 17 bases separated the two germline ends. CDR3 length: 15 residues. CDR3 coding DNA: TGTGCCAGCAGCCTTCGGGCCCAAGGTTTGACTGAAGCTTTCTTT. It translates to CASSLRAQGLTEAFF.

This clone was seen more than once but under ten times. The chain couples TRBV24-1 to TRBJ1-4; D perhaps matches TRBD1 (5 bases). Per the germline V gene, CDR1 is KGHDR and CDR2 is SFDVKD. The CDR3 has 15 amino acids. Trimming stripped 3 bases from V and 5 bases from J, with 12 bases between. As DNA, the CDR3 is TGTGCCACCAGTGATGCTACGGGGCCGAATGAAAAACTGTTTTTT. As protein: CATSDATGPNEKLFF.

The chain employs TRBV3-1 (or the pseudogene TRBV3-2) and TRBJ1-2; weak D call: TRBD1 (6 bases). V was clipped by 4 bases and J by 3 bases, with 12 bases between them. The CDR3 is 14 amino acids. In germline, CDR1 is LGHDT, CDR2 YNNKEL (reference sequence). The chain's CDR3 is CASSPRTVYYGYTF. The CDR3, as DNA: TGTGCCAGCAGCCCTCGGACAGTATACTATGGCTACACCTTC.

CDR3 coding DNA: TGTGCCAGCACCTCTCTTGGGCCGGGCAACACTGAAGCTTTCTTT. This translates into CASTSLGPGNTEAFF. The chain is built from TRBV9 and TRBJ1-1; D is uncertain. CDR3 size: 15 residues. Germline CDR1 is SGDLS and CDR2 is YYNGEE. V was cut by 6 bases and J by 2 bases, with 17 bases left in between. Supplemented by reference TRBV9 and TRBJ1-1, the full variable domain reads DSGVTQTPKHLITATGQRVTLRCSPRSGDLSVYWYQQSLDQGLQFLIQYYNGEERAKGNILERFSAQQFPDLHSELNLSSLELGDSALYFCASTSLGPGNTEAFFGQGTRLTVV.

This clone appeared once. The gene calls are TRBV19 and TRBJ1-1, with D maybe TRBD1 (5 bases). This CDR3 comprises 17 residues. Trimming stripped 3 bases from V and 0 bases from J, with 17 bases between. Germline loops: CDR1 LNHDA, CDR2 SQIVND (reference sequence). The CDR3 spells CASSIKGRIFLNTEAFF. The CDR3 DNA reads as TGTGCCAGTAGTATCAAGGGACGGATCTTCCTGAACACTGAAGCTTTCTTT.

This sequence joins TRBV5-4 and TRBJ1-6; 9 positions match TRBD1. The ends lost 4 bases at V and 5 bases at J; junction bases unmatched: 4. The CDR3 consists of 15 residues. The germline CDR1 and CDR2 sequences are SGHNT and YYREEE (reference sequence). The DNA for the CDR3 is TGTGCCAGCAGCCTTTGGACAGGGGATAATTCACCCCTCCACTTT. This translates into CASSLWTGDNSPLHF.

The rearrangement links TRBV5-1 to TRBJ2-3; 9 bases are shared with TRBD2. Germline CDR1 reads SGHRS; CDR2 reads YFSETQ. The J segment lost 2 bases and the V segment lost 4 bases, leaving 8 bases of the junction unmatched. There are 16 residues in the CDR3. The DNA for the CDR3 is TGCGCCAGCAGCCCTCCCATAGCGGGAGCCACAGATACGCAGTATTTT. Its protein is CASSPPIAGATDTQYF.

CDR3 in DNA: TGTGCCAGCCCAACCTCACAGGGGGGAGCTGGGGCCAACGTCCTGACTTTC. It encodes CASPTSQGGAGANVLTF. The V gene is TRBV5-4, the J gene TRBJ2-6, with 8 positions matching TRBD1. The V gene end was trimmed by 7 bases and the J gene end by 2 bases; junction bases not matched to a gene: 11. This CDR3 has 17 amino acids. Germline V lookup: CDR1 SGHNT, CDR2 YYREEE (reference sequence).

Comments on this clone: Other nucleotide sequences in the sample specify the same CDR3. This chain links TRBV14 with TRBJ1-1; no definite D call. V was shortened by 1 base and J by 0 bases, with 3 bases between the two germline ends. CDR3 size: 13 residues. Germline loops: CDR1 SGHDN, CDR2 FVKESK. Here the CDR3 reads CASSQGVNTEAFF. The CDR3 DNA follows: TGTGCCAGCAGCCAAGGCGTGAACACTGAAGCTTTCTTT.

The J gene is TRBJ1-2, the V gene TRBV19, with D unresolved. Trimming stripped 0 bases from V and 3 bases from J, with 5 bases between. Germline V gives CDR1 LNHDA, CDR2 SQIVND (reference sequence). The CDR3 sequence is 13 residues long. The CDR3 here is CASSIDGDYGYTF. CDR3 bases: TGTGCCAGTAGTATAGATGGGGACTATGGCTACACCTTC.

This clone was seen a single time. DNA of the CDR3: TGTGCCAGTAGTACCAGGACCTCCCGGGGGGAGCAGTACTTC. This encodes CASSTRTSRGEQYF. The chain joins TRBV19 to TRBJ2-7; tentative D call: TRBD2 (6 bases). The V and J ends lost 4 bases and 7 bases respectively, with 17 bases between them. Germline values: CDR1 LNHDA, CDR2 SQIVND (reference sequence). The CDR3 totals 14 residues.

This chain links TRBV2 with TRBJ1-5; D remains ambiguous. Germline V lookup: CDR1 SNHLY, CDR2 FYNNEI. CDR3 length: 13 amino acids. Trimming removed 7 bases at V and 1 base at J, with 8 bases between. CDR3 amino acids: CASTGESNQPQHF. The CDR3 bases are TGTGCCAGCACGGGAGAGAGCAATCAGCCCCAGCATTTT.

The chain joins TRBV28 to TRBJ1-1; 11 positions agree with TRBD1. Losses at the gene ends were 3 bases for V and 0 bases for J; bases not matched to a gene: 3. The CDR3 extends over 16 amino acids. Germline V lookup: CDR1 MDHEN, CDR2 SYDVKM. CDR3 sequence (DNA): TGTGCCAGCAGTTTGGGGACAGGGGGGGTGAACACTGAAGCTTTCTTT. Translation: CASSLGTGGVNTEAFF.